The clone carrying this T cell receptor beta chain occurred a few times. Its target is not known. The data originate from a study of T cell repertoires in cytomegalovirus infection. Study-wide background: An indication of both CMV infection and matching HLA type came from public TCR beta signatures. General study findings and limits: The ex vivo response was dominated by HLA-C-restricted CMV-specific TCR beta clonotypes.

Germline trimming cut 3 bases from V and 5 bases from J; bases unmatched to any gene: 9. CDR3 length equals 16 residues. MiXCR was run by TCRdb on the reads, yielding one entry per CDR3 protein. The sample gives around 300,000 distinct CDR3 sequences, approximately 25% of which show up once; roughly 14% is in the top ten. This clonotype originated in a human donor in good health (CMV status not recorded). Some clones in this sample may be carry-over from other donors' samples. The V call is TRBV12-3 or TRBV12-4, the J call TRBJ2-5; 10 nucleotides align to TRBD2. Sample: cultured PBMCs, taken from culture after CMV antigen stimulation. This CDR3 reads CASSFRTSGKTETQYF. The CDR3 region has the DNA TGTGCCAGCAGTTTCCGAACTAGCGGGAAAACTGAGACCCAGTACTTC.